The sequence of this TCR beta chain was determined in a study of T-cell reconstitution after alpha-beta-depleted transplantation in children. This CDR3 contains 15 residues. V gave up 3 bases and J gave up 7 bases, with 16 bases separating them. Per germline, CDR1 KGHSH and CDR2 LQKENI. Construction of the TCRbeta library involved unique molecular identifiers. TCRdb re-derived calls from the PCR reads in MiXCR, one entry per CDR3 protein. The repertoire holds almost 400,000 distinct CDR3 sequences, with 20% as singletons. The sequence was collected from a human donor who donated a stem cell graft to a child with acute myeloid leukemia. The chain uses TRBV18 and TRBJ2-1, with D perhaps TRBD2 (6 bases). Source: PBMCs from the stem cell graft donor, taken from the stem cell graft. CDR3 protein: CASSPARYLANEQFF. In DNA, the CDR3 is TGTGCCAGCTCACCCGCGAGATATCTAGCGAATGAGCAGTTCTTC.